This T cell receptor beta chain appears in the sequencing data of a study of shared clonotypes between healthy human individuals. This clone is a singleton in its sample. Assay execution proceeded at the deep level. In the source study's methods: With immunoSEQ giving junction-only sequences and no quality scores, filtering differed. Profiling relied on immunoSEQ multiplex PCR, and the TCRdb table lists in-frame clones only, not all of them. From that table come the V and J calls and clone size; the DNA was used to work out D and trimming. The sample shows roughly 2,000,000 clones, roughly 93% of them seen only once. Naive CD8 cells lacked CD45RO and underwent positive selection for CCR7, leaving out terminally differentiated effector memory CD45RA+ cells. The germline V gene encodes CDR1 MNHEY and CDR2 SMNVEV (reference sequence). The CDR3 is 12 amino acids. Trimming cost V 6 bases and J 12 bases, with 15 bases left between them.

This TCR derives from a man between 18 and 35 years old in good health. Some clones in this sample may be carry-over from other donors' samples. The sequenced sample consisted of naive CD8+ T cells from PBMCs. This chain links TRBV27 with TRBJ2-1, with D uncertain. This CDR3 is CASSHGPSGQFF. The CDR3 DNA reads TGTGCCAGCAGCCACGGACCGTCGGGGCAGTTCTTC.